This T cell receptor beta chain was documented in a study of blood T cell repertoires in COVID-19. At the level of the study: Italy, Spain and the United States were the sources of the convalescent and acute COVID-19 samples. T cells, B-cell-depleted T cells, or PBMCs provided the cDNA or gDNA that served as material.

Trimming shortened V by 2 bases and J by 3 bases, and 11 bases separated the two germline ends. The CDR3 contains 15 residues. The germline gives CDR1 SGHRS, CDR2 YFSETQ. Original processing notes: Reference gene primers were amplified, and this amplification served to estimate nucleated cell counts. Libraries were prepared by immunoSEQ multiplex PCR; TCRdb keeps only in-frame clonotypes and omits some of them. From that table come the V and J calls and clone size; the DNA was used to work out D and trimming. The table shows 100,000 to 150,000 clones, with 84% occurring only once. The sequence was collected from a woman aged 60-75 years with acute or convalescent COVID-19. The chain is built from TRBV5-1 and TRBJ2-2; D is perhaps TRBD1 (6 bases). What was sequenced was peripheral blood. CDR3 loop: CASSFATGYTGELFF. CDR3 sequence (DNA): TGCGCCAGCAGCTTTGCTACAGGGTACACCGGGGAGCTGTTTTTT.